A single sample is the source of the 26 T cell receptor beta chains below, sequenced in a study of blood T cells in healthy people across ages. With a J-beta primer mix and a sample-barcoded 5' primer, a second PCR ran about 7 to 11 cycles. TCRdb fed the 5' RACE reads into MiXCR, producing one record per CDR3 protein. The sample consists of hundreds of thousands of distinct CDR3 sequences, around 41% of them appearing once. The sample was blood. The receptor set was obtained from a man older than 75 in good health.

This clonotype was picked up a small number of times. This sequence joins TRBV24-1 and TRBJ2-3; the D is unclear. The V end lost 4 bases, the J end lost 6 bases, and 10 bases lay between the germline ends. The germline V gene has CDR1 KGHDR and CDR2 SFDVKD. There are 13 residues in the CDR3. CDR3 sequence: CATSEHNTDTQYF. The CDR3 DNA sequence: TGTGCCACCAGTGAACACAACACCGATACGCAGTATTTT.

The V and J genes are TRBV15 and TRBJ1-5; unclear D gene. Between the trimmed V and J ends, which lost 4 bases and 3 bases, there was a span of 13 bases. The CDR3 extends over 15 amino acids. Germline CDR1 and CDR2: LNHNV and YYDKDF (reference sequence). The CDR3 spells CATSTGPLYNQPQHF. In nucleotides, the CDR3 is TGTGCCACCAGCACCGGACCGTTATACAATCAGCCCCAGCATTTT.

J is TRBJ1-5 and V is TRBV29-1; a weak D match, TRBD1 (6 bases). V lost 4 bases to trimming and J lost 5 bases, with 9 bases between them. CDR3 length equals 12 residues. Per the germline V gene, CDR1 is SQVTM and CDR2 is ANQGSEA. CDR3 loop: CSVGEGDQPQHF. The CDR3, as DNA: TGCAGCGTTGGGGAGGGGGATCAGCCCCAGCATTTT.

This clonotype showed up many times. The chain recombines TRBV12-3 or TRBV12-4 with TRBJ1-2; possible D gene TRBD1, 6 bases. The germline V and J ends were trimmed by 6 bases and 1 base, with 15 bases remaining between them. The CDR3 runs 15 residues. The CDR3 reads CASSRFDRHNYGYTF. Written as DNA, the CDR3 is TGTGCCAGCAGCCGTTTCGACAGGCATAACTATGGCTACACCTTC.

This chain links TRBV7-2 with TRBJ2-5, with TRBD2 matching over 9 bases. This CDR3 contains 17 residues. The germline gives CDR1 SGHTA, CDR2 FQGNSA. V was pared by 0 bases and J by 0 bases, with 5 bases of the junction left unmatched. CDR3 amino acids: CASSLASGGPYQETQYF. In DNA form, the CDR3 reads TGTGCCAGCAGCTTAGCGAGCGGGGGGCCGTACCAAGAGACCCAGTACTTC.

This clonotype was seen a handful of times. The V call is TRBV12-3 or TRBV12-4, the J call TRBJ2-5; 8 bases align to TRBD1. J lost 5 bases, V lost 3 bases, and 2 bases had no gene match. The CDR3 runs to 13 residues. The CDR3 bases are TGTGCCAGCAGTTTTGACAGGGGTGAGACCCAGTACTTC. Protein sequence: CASSFDRGETQYF.

CDR3 protein: CASSSPRGLSQPQHF. The CDR3 DNA follows: TGTGCCAGCAGTTCCCCCCGTGGGTTGAGTCAGCCCCAGCATTTT. The J gene is TRBJ1-5, the V gene TRBV28, with no clear D. V dropped 4 bases and J dropped 6 bases, with 16 bases sitting between them. Germline V gene lookup returns CDR1 MDHEN and CDR2 SYDVKM. The CDR3 extends over 15 amino acids.

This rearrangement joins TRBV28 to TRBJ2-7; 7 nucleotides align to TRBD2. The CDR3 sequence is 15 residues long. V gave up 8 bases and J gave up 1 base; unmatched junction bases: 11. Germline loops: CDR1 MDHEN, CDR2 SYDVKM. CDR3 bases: TGTGCCAGCCCCCCAGCGGGGAGTCGGTCCTACGAGCAGTACTTC. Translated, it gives CASPPAGSRSYEQYF.

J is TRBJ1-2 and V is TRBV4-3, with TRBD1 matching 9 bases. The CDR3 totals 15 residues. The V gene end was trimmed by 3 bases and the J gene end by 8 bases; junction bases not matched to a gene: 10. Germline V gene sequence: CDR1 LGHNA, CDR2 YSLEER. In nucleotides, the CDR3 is TGCGCCAGCAGCCACAGGGACAGGGAGGCTCGGGGCTACACCTTC. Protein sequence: CASSHRDREARGYTF.

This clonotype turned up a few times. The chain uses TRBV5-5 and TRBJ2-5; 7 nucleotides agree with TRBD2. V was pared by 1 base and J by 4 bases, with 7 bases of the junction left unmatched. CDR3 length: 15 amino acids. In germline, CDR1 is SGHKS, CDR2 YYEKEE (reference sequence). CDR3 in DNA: TGTGCCAGCAGCTTGATCGCGGGAGACCCAGAGACCCAGTACTTC. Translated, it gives CASSLIAGDPETQYF.

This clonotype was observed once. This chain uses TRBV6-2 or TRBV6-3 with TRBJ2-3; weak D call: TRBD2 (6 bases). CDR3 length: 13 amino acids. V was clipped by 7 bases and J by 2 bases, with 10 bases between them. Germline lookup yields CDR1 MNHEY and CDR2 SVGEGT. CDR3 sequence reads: CASKAGITDTQYF. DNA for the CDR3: TGTGCCAGCAAGGCGGGGATCACAGATACGCAGTATTTT.

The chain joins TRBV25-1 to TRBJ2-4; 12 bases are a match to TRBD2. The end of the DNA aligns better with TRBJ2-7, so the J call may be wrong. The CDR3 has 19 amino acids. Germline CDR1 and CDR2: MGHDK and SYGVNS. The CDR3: CASSGYSPTSGRSPYEQYF. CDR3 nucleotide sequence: TGTGCCAGCAGTGGTTACTCCCCGACTAGCGGGAGATCCCCCTACGAGCAGTACTTC.

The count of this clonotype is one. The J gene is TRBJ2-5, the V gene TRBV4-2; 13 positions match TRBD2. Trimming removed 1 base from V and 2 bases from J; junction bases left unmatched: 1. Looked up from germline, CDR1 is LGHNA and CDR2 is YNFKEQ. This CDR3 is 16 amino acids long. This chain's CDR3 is CASSQATSGGQETQYF. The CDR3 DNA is TGTGCCAGCAGCCAAGCGACTAGCGGGGGGCAAGAGACCCAGTACTTC.

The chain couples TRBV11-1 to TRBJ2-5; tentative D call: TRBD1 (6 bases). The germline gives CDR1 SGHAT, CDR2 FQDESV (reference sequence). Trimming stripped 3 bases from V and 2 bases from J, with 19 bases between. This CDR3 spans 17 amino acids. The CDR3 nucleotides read TGTGCCAGCAGCTTCAATGATCGGGGTAGGGGGCAAGAGACCCAGTACTTC. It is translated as CASSFNDRGRGQETQYF.

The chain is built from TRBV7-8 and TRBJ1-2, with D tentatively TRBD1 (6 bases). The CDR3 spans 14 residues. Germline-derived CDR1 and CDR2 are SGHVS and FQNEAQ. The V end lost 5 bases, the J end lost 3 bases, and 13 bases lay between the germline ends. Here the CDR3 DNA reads TGTGCCAGCAGCATAGAACAGGGCTACTATGGCTACACCTTC. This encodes CASSIEQGYYGYTF. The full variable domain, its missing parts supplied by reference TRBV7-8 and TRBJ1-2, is GAGVSQSPRYKVAKRGQDVALRCDPISGHVSLFWYQQALGQGPEFLTYFQNEAQLDKSGLPSDRFFAERPEGSVSTLKIQRTQQEDSAVYLCASSIEQGYYGYTFGSGTRLTVV.

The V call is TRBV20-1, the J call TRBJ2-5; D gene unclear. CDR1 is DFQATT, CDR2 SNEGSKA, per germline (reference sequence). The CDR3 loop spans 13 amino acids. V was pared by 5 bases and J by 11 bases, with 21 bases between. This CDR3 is CSAEFDSMDEQYF. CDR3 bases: TGCAGTGCTGAATTTGATTCGATGGATGAGCAGTACTTC.

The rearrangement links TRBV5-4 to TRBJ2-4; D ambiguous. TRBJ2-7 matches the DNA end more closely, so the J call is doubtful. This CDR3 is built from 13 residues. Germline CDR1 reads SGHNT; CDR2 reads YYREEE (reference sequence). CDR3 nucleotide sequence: TGTGCCAGCAGCTCCGGGCAGGACTACGAGCAGTACTTC. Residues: CASSSGQDYEQYF.

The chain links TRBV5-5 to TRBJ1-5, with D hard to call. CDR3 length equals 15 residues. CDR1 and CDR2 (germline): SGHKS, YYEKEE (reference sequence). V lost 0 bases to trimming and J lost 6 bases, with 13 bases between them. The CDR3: CASSLEVLLSQPQHF. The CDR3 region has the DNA TGTGCCAGCAGCTTGGAGGTTTTGCTAAGTCAGCCCCAGCATTTT. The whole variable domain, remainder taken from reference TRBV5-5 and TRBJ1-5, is DAGVTQSPTHLIKTRGQQVTLRCSPISGHKSVSWYQQVLGQGPQFIFQYYEKEERGRGNFPDRFSARQFPNYSSELNVNALLLGDSALYLCASSLEVLLSQPQHFGDGTRLSIL.

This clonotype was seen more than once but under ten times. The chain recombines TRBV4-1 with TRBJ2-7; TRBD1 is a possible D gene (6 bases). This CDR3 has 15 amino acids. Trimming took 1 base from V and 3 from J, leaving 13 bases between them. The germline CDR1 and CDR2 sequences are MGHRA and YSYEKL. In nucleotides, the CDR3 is TGCGCCAGCAGCCAAGGCCAGGGGCCTGGCTACGAGCAGTACTTC. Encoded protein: CASSQGQGPGYEQYF.

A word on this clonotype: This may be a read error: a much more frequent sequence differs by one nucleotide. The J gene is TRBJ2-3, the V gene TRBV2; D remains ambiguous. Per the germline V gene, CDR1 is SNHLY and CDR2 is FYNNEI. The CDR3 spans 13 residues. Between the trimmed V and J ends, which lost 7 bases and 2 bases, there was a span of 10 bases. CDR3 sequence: CASNFGFTDTQYF. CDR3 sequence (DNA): TGTGCCAGCAATTTTGGGTTCACAGATACGCAGTATTTT.

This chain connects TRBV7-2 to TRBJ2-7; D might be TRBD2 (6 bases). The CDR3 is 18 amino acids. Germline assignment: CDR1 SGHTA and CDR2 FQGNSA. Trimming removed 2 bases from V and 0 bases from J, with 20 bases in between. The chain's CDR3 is CASSLNVIADQNSYEQYF. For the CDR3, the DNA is TGTGCCAGCAGCTTAAATGTAATAGCGGACCAAAACTCCTACGAGCAGTACTTC.

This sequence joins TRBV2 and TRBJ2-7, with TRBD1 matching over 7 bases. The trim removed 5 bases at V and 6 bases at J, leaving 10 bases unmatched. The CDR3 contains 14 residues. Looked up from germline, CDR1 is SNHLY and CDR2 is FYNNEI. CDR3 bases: TGTGCCAGCAGTTCGGTACAGGGGTACGGCGAGCAGTACTTC. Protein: CASSSVQGYGEQYF.

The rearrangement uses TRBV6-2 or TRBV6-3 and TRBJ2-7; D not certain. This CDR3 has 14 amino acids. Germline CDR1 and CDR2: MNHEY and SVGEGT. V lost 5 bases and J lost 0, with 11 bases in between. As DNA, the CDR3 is TGTGCCAGCAGTACGGACCTCCCCTCCTACGAGCAGTACTTC. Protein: CASSTDLPSYEQYF.

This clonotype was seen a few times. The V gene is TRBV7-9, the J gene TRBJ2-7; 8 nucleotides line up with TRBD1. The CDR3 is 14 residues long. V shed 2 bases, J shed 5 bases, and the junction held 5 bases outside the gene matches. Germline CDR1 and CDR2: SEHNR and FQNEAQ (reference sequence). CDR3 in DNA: TGTGCCAGCAGCTTAACAGGGGGAACCCACGAGCAGTACTTC. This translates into CASSLTGGTHEQYF.

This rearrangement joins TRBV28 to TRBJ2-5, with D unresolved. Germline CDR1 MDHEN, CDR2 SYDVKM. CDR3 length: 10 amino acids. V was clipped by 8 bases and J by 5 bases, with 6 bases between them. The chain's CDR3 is CASHGETQYF. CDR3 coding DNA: TGTGCCAGCCATGGGGAGACCCAGTACTTC.

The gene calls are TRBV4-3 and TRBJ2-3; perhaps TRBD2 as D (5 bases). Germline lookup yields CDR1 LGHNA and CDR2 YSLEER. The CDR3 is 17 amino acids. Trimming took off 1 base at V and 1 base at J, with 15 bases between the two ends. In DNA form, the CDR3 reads TGCGCCAGCAGCCAAGGATTAGGGAGTCCTCGCACAGATACGCAGTATTTT. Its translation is CASSQGLGSPRTDTQYF.